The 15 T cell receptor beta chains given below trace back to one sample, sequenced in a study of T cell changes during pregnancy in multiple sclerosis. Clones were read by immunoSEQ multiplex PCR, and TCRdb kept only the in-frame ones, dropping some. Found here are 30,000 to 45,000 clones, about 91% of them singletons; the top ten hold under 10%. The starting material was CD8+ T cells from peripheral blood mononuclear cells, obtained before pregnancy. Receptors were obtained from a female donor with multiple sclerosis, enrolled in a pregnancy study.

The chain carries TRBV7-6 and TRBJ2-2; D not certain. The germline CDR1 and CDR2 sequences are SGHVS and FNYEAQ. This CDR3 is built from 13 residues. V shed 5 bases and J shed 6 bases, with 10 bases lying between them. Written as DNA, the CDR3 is TGTGCCAGCAGCCCAACTAAGGCCGGGGAGCTGTTTTTT. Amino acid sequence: CASSPTKAGELFF.

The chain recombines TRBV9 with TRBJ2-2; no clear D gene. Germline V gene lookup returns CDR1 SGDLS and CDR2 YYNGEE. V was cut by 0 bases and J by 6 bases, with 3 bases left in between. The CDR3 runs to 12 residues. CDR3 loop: CASSVASGELFF. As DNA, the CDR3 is TGTGCCAGCAGCGTAGCTTCCGGGGAGCTGTTTTTT. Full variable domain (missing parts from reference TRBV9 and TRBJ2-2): DSGVTQTPKHLITATGQRVTLRCSPRSGDLSVYWYQQSLDQGLQFLIQYYNGEERAKGNILERFSAQQFPDLHSELNLSSLELGDSALYFCASSVASGELFFGEGSRLTVL.

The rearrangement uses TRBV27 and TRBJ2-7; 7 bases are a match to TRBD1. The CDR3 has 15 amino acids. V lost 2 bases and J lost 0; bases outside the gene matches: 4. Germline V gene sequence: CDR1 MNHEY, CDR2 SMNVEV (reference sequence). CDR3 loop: CASSLETGTSYEQYF. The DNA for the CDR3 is TGTGCCAGCAGTTTAGAGACAGGGACCTCCTACGAGCAGTACTTC.

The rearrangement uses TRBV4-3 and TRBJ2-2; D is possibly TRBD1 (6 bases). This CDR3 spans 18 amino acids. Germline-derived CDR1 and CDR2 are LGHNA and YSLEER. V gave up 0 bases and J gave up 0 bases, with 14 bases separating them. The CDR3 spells CASSQDAWQGSNTGELFF. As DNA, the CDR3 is TGCGCCAGCAGCCAAGATGCTTGGCAGGGGTCGAACACCGGGGAGCTGTTTTTT.

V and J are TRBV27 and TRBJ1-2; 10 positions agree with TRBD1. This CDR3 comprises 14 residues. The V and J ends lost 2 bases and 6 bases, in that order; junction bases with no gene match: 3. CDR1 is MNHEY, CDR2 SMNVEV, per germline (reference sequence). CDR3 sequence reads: CASSLIGTGDGYTF. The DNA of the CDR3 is TGTGCCAGCAGTTTAATCGGGACAGGGGATGGCTACACCTTC.

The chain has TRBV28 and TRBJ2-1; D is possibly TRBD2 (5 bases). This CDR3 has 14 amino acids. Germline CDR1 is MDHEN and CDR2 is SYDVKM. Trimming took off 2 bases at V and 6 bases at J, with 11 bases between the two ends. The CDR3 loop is CASSLGGLGNEQFF. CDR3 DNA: TGTGCCAGCAGTTTAGGCGGGCTGGGCAATGAGCAGTTCTTC.

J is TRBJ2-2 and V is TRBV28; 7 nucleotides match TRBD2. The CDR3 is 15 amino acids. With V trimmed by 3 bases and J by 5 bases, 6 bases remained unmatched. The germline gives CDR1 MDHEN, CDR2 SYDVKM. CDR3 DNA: TGTGCCAGCAGTTTGGTCGCGGGAGTAACCGGGGAGCTGTTTTTT. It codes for CASSLVAGVTGELFF.

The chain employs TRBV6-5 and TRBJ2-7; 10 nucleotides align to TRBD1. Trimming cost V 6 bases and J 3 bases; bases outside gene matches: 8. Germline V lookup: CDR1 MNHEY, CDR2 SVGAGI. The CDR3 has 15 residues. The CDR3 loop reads CASRTLGDRGYEQYF. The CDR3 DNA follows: TGTGCCAGCAGGACCCTAGGGGACAGGGGCTACGAGCAGTACTTC.

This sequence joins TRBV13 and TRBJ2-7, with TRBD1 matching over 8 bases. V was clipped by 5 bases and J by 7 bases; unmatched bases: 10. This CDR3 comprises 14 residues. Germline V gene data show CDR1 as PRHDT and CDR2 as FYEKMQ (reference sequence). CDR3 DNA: TGTGCCAGCAGCATCGGGACAGGTGCTACTGAGCAGTACTTC. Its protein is CASSIGTGATEQYF.

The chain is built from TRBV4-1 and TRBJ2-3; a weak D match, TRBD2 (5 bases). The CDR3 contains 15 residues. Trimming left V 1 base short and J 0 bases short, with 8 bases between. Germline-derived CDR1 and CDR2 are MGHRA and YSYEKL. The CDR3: CASSQVAPSTDTQYF. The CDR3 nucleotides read TGCGCCAGCAGCCAAGTAGCGCCGAGCACAGATACGCAGTATTTT.

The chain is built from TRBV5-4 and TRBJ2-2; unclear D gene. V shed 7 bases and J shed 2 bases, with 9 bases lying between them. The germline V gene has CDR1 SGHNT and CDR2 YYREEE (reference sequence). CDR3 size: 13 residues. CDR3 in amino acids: CASRTDNTGELFF. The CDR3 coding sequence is TGTGCCAGCCGAACAGACAACACCGGGGAGCTGTTTTTT. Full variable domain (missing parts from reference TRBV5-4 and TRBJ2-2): ETGVTQSPTHLIKTRGQQVTLRCSSQSGHNTVSWYQQALGQGPQFIFQYYREEENGRGNFPPRFSGLQFPNYSSELNVNALELDDSALYLCASRTDNTGELFFGEGSRLTVL.

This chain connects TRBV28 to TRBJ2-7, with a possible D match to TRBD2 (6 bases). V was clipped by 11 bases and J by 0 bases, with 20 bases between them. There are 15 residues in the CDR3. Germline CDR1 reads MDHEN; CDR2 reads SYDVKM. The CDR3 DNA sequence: TGTGCCGCACAAAACCCGGCGGGAAGCTCCTACGAGCAGTACTTC. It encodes CAAQNPAGSSYEQYF.

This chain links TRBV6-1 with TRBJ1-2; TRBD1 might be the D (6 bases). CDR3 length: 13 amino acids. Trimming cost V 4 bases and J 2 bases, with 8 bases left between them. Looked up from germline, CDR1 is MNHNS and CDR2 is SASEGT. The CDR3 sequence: CASSVDRNYGYTF. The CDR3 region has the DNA TGTGCCAGCAGTGTGGACAGAAACTATGGCTACACCTTC.

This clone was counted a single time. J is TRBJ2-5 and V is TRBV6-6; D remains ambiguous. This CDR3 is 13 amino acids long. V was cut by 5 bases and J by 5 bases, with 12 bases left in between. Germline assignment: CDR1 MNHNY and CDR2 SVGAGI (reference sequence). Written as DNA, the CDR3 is TGTGCCAGCAGTCCCCTCGGCGGCGAGACCCAGTACTTC. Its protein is CASSPLGGETQYF.

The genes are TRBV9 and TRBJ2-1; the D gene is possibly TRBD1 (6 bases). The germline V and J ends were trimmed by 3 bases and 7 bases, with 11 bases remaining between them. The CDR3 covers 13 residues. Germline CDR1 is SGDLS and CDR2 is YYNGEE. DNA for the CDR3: TGTGCCAGCAGCGCAGGGGCCCGAAATGAGCAGTTCTTC. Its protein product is CASSAGARNEQFF. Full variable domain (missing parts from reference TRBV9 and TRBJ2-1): DSGVTQTPKHLITATGQRVTLRCSPRSGDLSVYWYQQSLDQGLQFLIQYYNGEERAKGNILERFSAQQFPDLHSELNLSSLELGDSALYFCASSAGARNEQFFGPGTRLTVL.